Below, one TCR beta chain is given with its context. These data originate in a study of shared clonotypes between healthy human individuals. Some clones are missing from TCRdb's copy, which holds only in-frame ones; the method was immunoSEQ multiplex PCR. The table has about 2.5 million clones, 92% seen once. This CDR3 has 14 residues. The germline CDR1 and CDR2 sequences are GTSNPN and SVGIG (reference sequence). V was shortened by 5 bases and J by 7 bases, with 21 bases between the two germline ends. Input material: naive CD4+ T cells from PBMCs. Subset here: CD45RA+ positively selected. This receptor was identified in a man aged 18 to 29 in good health. Some clones in this sample may be carry-over from other donors' samples. V gene TRBV30 combines with J gene TRBJ2-7, with a tentative D call TRBD1 (6 bases). The CDR3 loop is CAWDTGYVVREQYF. DNA for the CDR3: TGTGCCTGGGACACAGGGTATGTTGTGAGGGAGCAGTACTTC.